Below are 8 T cell receptor beta chains sequenced from a single sample in a study of T cell responses to AZD1222 COVID-19 vaccine (dated by TCRdb to the early 2020s). The library was made by the immunoSEQ multiplex PCR assay. TCRdb carries this immuneACCESS record with in-frame sequences only. Its versions omit some clonotypes, under half of them owing to an unresolved V gene in the studies checked, with the rest unexplained. Within this sample are 80,000 or so clones, with 87% of them counted one time only. The ten largest account for 1.5% of the sample. The time point label corresponds to: baseline before first vaccination. Sequences were derived from peripheral blood, sampled on day 0 of AZD1222 vaccination. Every receptor here comes from an adult in good health.

V is TRBV7-9 and J is TRBJ2-1, with no clear D. Germline assignment: CDR1 SEHNR and CDR2 FQNEAQ (reference sequence). CDR3 length: 15 amino acids. Trimming left V 5 bases short and J 0 bases short, with 11 bases between. The CDR3 spells CASSQPPPSYNEQFF. CDR3 nucleotides: TGTGCCAGCAGCCAGCCCCCTCCCTCCTACAATGAGCAGTTCTTC.

The chain links TRBV4-3 to TRBJ2-3, with TRBD2 matching 7 bases. CDR1 LGHNA and CDR2 YSLEER come from the germline V gene. V dropped 0 bases and J dropped 5; count of bases not matched to a gene: 11. The CDR3 loop spans 17 amino acids. DNA of the CDR3: TGCGCCAGCAGCCAAGATCCGGGAGGAGGTGTCGGAGATACGCAGTATTTT. It encodes CASSQDPGGGVGDTQYF.

The V call is TRBV4-2, the J call TRBJ2-5; D remains unclear. The germline V gene has CDR1 LGHNA and CDR2 YNFKEQ. The CDR3 runs 13 residues. V gave up 0 bases and J gave up 6 bases, with 8 bases separating them. CDR3 amino acids: CASSQESGQTQYF. The CDR3 region has the DNA TGTGCCAGCAGCCAAGAATCAGGTCAGACCCAGTACTTC.

The chain has TRBV5-1 and TRBJ2-7; 10 bases agree with TRBD2. This CDR3 is 15 amino acids long. The trim removed 4 bases at V and 3 bases at J, leaving 7 bases unmatched. Germline V gives CDR1 SGHRS, CDR2 YFSETQ. Here the CDR3 reads CASSPTSGAIYEQYF. CDR3 in DNA: TGCGCCAGCAGCCCTACTAGCGGGGCAATCTACGAGCAGTACTTC.

There are a few counts of this clone. V and J are TRBV19 and TRBJ2-1; TRBD1 or TRBD2 may be the D gene (5 bases each). This CDR3 comprises 15 residues. Trimming removed 5 bases at V and 2 bases at J, with 13 bases between. The germline CDR1 and CDR2 sequences are LNHDA and SQIVND (reference sequence). CDR3 in amino acids: CASSDPGTPYNEQFF. The CDR3 nucleotides read TGTGCCAGTAGTGACCCCGGGACGCCCTACAATGAGCAGTTCTTC.

The gene calls are TRBV6-5 and TRBJ2-5; TRBD2 matches 7 bases. The CDR3 has 16 amino acids. Germline-derived CDR1 and CDR2 are MNHEY and SVGAGI. Germline trimming cut 2 bases from V and 4 bases from J; bases unmatched to any gene: 10. This CDR3 reads CASSYPPGGSGETQYF. The DNA of the CDR3 is TGTGCCAGCAGTTACCCCCCCGGCGGGAGTGGAGAGACCCAGTACTTC.

V usage is TRBV9 and J usage is TRBJ2-3, with 9 bases that match TRBD2. This CDR3 region has 14 residues. The V segment lost 4 bases and the J segment 5 bases; nucleotides outside the gene matches: 5. The germline gives CDR1 SGDLS, CDR2 YYNGEE. CDR3 bases: TGTGCCAGCAGCCCTAGCGGGACTGGAGATACGCAGTATTTT. Translating gives CASSPSGTGDTQYF.

This rearrangement joins TRBV5-4 to TRBJ1-1; no clear D gene. The CDR3 runs 14 residues. Trimming cost V 5 bases and J 4 bases, with 15 bases left between them. Germline assignment: CDR1 SGHNT and CDR2 YYREEE (reference sequence). CDR3 nucleotides: TGTGCCAGCAGTCCGCTCCAAAGGTCCACTGAAGCTTTCTTT. This translates into CASSPLQRSTEAFF.